This T cell receptor beta chain was recovered during a study of T-cell memory formation after mild COVID-19. On the study more broadly: Largely donor-specific sequence clusters came from two donors. Study-wide results and caveats: Contracting CD4+ clones were located mainly in CM and EM, and CD8+ clones in EMRA.

As to this clonotype: Its antigen is not identified.

cDNA libraries for TCR alpha and TCR beta, carrying sample barcodes and UMIs, came from 5'RACE with constant-segment primers. Using its own MiXCR run on the 5' RACE reads, TCRdb lists one record per CDR3 protein. This sample has roughly 400,000 distinct CDR3 sequences, with approximately 18% found just once. CDR3 length: 17 amino acids. V dropped 3 bases and J dropped 5; count of bases not matched to a gene: 10. CDR1 is MNHEY and CDR2 is SMNVEV in the germline V gene (reference sequence). The source material was PBMCs or a T cell subset sorted from them (not recorded which). The chain recombines TRBV27 with TRBJ2-1, with 10 bases aligning to TRBD2. This clonotype originated in a man in his late teens or twenties who had mild COVID-19 (a few samples of this study predate the infection). Cell type and time point are not known. DNA of the CDR3: TGTGCCAGCAGTTTTTTCCCCCGGACTAGCGGAAACAATGAGCAGTTCTTC. Translated: CASSFFPRTSGNNEQFF.